Listed below are T cell receptor beta chains from one sample, sequenced in a study of blood T cell repertoires in COVID-19. Sequencing used immunoSEQ multiplex PCR; TCRdb keeps in-frame clones, though not all of them. Of about 85,000 clones in the sample, 90% were seen once. The specimen was peripheral blood. The source is a woman aged 80 or over with active or convalescent COVID-19. CDR3s include the opening cysteine and the closing phenylalanine or tryptophan. A D gene is named only where the DNA matches it firmly. Size values are once, few and many counts, or a class for expanded clones, and some rows have none.

TRBJ1-1,TRBV29-1,once,NA,CSVWGGAGTNTEAFF,TGCAGCGTTTGGGGGGGAGCGGGGACGAACACTGAAGCTTTCTTT
TRBJ2-1,TRBV19,NA,NA,CASSMGGTYNNEQFF,TGTGCCAGTAGTATGGGGGGGACATACAACAATGAGCAGTTCTTC
TRBJ2-3,TRBV28,NA,TRBD2,CASRSAGAGDTQYF,TGTGCCAGCAGATCAGCGGGAGCCGGAGATACGCAGTATTTT
TRBJ1-2,TRBV19,NA,TRBD1,CASSKGQGAANYGYTF,TGTGCCAGTAGCAAAGGACAGGGGGCAGCTAACTATGGCTACACCTTC
TRBJ2-1,TRBV19,NA,TRBD2,CASSMGTSSYNEQFF,TGTGCCAGTAGTATGGGGACTAGCTCCTACAATGAGCAGTTCTTC
TRBJ2-7,TRBV19,NA,TRBD1,CASSKQGQGNEQYF,TGTGCCAGTAGTAAACAGGGACAGGGGAACGAGCAGTACTTC
TRBJ1-2,TRBV7-8,once,NA,CASSLSPTGRPTGYTF,TGTGCCAGCAGCTTAAGCCCGACGGGAAGACCCACTGGCTACACCTTC
TRBJ2-1,TRBV7-3,NA,NA,CASSLEGGTTYNEQFF,TGTGCCAGCAGCTTAGAGGGCGGGACCACCTACAATGAGCAGTTCTTC
TRBJ2-2,TRBV5-1,NA,TRBD1,CASSLPTGGAIGELFF,TGCGCCAGCAGCCTACCCACAGGGGGCGCGATCGGGGAGCTGTTTTTT
TRBJ1-3,TRBV28,once,NA,CASSLGGRGGLGNTIYF,TGTGCCAGCAGTTTGGGTGGCCGGGGAGGGCTGGGAAACACCATATATTTT
TRBJ2-7,TRBV27,NA,TRBD2,CASSQRTSGSYEQYF,TGTGCCAGCAGTCAGCGGACTAGCGGGAGCTACGAGCAGTACTTC
TRBJ2-7,TRBV6-5,NA,TRBD1,CASSPDRGGEQYF,TGTGCCAGCAGCCCGGACAGGGGCGGCGAGCAGTACTTC
TRBJ2-7,TRBV15,NA,TRBD1,CATSTLAGGGYEQYF,TGTGCCACCAGCACCTTGGCAGGGGGTGGGTACGAGCAGTACTTC
TRBJ1-2,TRBV6-1,NA,NA,CASSEGGLYDYGYTF,TGTGCCAGCAGTGAGGGCGGACTTTATGACTATGGCTACACCTTC
TRBJ2-1,TRBV27,once,TRBD2,CASSLYGGGRGNEQFF,TGTGCCAGCAGTTTATATGGCGGCGGGAGGGGAAATGAGCAGTTCTTC
TRBJ2-3,TRBV15,NA,TRBD1,CATSRGDRGGDTQYF,TGTGCCACCAGCAGAGGGGACAGGGGGGGTGATACGCAGTATTTT
TRBJ2-7,TRBV11-1,NA,TRBD1,CASSSRDRSSYEQYF,TGTGCCAGCAGCTCCCGGGACAGGAGCTCCTACGAGCAGTACTTC